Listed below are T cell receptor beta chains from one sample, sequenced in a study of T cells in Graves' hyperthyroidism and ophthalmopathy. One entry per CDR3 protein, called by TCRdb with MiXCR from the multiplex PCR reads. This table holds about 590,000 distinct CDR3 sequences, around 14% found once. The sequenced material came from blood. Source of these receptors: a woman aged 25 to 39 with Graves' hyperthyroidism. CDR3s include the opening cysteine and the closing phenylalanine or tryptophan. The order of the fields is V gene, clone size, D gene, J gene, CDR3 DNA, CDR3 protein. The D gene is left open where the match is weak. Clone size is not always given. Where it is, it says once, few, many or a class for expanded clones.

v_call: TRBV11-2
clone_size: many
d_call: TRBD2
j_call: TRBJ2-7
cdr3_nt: TGTGCCAGCAGCTTCGGACTAGCGGCCATAGAGCAGTACTTC
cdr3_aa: CASSFGLAAIEQYF

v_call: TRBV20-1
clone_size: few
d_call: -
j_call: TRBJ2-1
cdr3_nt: TGCAGTGCTATTTATCGGTTGGATGAGCAGTTCTTC
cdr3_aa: CSAIYRLDEQFF

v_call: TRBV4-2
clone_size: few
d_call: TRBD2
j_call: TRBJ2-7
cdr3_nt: TGTGCCAGCAGCCAAGTTCGAGGGAGGGCTGGCGAGCAGTACTTC
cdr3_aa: CASSQVRGRAGEQYF

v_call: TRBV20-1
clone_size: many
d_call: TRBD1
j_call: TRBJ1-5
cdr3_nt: TGCAGTGACAGGGGGTTTAAGCCCCAGCATTTT
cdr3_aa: CSDRGFKPQHF

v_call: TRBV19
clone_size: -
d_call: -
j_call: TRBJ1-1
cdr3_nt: TGTGCCAGTAGTGTAGGGGACACGGGCCGATCCGACACTGAAGCTTTCTTT
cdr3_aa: CASSVGDTGRSDTEAFF

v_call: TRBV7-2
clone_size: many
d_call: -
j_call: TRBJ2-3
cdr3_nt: TGTGCCAGCAGCTTATACGGAGATACGCAGTATTTT
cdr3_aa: CASSLYGDTQYF

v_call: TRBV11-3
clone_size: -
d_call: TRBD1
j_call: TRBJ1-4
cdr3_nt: TGTGCCAGCAGCTCAACCGGGACAGGGGTTGAAAAACTGTTTTTT
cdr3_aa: CASSSTGTGVEKLFF

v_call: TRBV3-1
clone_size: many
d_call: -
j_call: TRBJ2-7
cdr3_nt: TGTGCCAGCAGCCCGGGGGACGTAACCTACGAGCAGTACTTC
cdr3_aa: CASSPGDVTYEQYF

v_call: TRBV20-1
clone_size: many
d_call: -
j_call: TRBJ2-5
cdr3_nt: TGCAGTGCTATACAACCGGGACGGCTTACAGAGACCCAGTACTTC
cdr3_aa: CSAIQPGRLTETQYF

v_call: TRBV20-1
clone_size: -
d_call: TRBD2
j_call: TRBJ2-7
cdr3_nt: TGCAGTGCTAGTCGCAGTCTAGCGGGAGGGCCTTGGTACGAGCAGTACTTC
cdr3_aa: CSASRSLAGGPWYEQYF

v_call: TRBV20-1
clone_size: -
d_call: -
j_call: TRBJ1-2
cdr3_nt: TGCAGTGCCGAAATAGGGGCAGAATATGGCTACACCTTC
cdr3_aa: CSAEIGAEYGYTF

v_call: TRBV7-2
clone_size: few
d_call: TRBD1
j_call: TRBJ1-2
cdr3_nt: TGTGCCAGCATACAGGGGGCTGGATATGGCTACACCTTC
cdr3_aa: CASIQGAGYGYTF

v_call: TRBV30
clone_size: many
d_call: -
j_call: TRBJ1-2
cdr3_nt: TGTGCCTGGAGTCGACCCGGACGGTATGGCTACACCTTC
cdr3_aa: CAWSRPGRYGYTF

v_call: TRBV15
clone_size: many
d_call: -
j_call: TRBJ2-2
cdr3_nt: TGTGCCACCAGCAGAGATCAGGCCGGGGAGCTGTTTTTT
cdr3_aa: CATSRDQAGELFF

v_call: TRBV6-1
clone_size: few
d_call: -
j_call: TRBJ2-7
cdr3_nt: TGTGCCAGCAGTCGTAACCGGGACTCTTTCTACGAGCAGTACTTC
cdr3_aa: CASSRNRDSFYEQYF

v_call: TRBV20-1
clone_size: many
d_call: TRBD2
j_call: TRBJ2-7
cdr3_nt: TGCAGTGCTAGAGTGCGGGAGGGGATCTACGAGCAGTACTTC
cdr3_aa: CSARVREGIYEQYF

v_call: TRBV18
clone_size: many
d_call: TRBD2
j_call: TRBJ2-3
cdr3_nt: TGTGCCAGCTCACCACGACTAGCGGGAGCCGGCGATACGCAGTATTTT
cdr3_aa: CASSPRLAGAGDTQYF

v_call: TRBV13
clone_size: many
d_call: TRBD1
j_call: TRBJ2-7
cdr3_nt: TGTGCCAGCAGCTCCGGGACAGGGGAAGGGGTGCAGTACTTC
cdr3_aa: CASSSGTGEGVQYF

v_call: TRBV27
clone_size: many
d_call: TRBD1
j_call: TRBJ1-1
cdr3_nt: TGTGCCAGCAGACACGAGGACAGGTTGAACACTGAAGCTTTCTTT
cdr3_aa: CASRHEDRLNTEAFF

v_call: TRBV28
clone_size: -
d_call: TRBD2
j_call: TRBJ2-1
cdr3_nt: TGTGCCAGCAGTCGATCGACTAGCGGGAGGTACAATGAGCAGTTCTTC
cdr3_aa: CASSRSTSGRYNEQFF

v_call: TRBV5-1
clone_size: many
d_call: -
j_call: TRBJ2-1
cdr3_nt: TGCGCCAGCAGCTCGGTCACCTACAATGAGCAGTTCTTC
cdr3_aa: CASSSVTYNEQFF

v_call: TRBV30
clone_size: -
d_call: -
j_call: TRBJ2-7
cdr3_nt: TGTGTCTGGAGTGGTCTGGACGAGCAGTACTTC
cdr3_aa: CVWSGLDEQYF

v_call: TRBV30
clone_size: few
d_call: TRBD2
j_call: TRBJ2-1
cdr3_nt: TGTGCCTGGACTAGCGGGAGGCACCCCAATGAGCAGTTCTTC
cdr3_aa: CAWTSGRHPNEQFF

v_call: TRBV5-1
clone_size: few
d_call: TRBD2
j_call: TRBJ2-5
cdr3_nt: TGCGCCAGCAGCTTGGATAGCGGGAGGCAAGAGACCCAGTACTTC
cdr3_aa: CASSLDSGRQETQYF

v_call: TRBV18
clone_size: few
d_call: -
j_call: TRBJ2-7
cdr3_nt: TGTGCCAGCTCACCACCGGCAGGTTACGAGCAGTACTTC
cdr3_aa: CASSPPAGYEQYF

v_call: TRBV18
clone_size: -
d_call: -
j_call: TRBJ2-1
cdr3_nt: TGTGCCAGCTCACCACAGGGGATGGAGGAGCAGTTCTTC
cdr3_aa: CASSPQGMEEQFF

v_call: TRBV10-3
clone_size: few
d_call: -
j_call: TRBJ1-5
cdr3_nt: TGTGCCATCAGTGCGACGATCAATCAGCCCCAGCATTTT
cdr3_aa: CAISATINQPQHF

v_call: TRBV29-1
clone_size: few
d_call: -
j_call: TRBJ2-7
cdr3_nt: TGCAGCGTTGAAGACGGGCCATTCTCCTACGAGCAGTACTTC
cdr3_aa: CSVEDGPFSYEQYF

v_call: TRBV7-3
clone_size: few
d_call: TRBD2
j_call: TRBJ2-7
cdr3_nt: TGTGCCAGCAGCTTGAGGCTAGCGGGAGTTAGGGACGAGCAGTACTTC
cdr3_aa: CASSLRLAGVRDEQYF

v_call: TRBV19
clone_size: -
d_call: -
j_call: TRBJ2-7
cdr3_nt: TGTGCCACCCGTCCCGGGGATCTCCGGGGGTACGAGCAGTACTTC
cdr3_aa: CATRPGDLRGYEQYF

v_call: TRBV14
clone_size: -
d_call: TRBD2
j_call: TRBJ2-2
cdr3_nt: TGTGCCAGCAGCCAAGAGTTTTTTGGACTAGCGGGATACGACACCGGGGAGCTGTTTTTT
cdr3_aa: CASSQEFFGLAGYDTGELFF

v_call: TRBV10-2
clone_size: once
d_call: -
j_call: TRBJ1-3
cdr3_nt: TGCGCCAGCAGTGAGGGGGTTGACACCATATATTTT
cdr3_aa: CASSEGVDTIYF